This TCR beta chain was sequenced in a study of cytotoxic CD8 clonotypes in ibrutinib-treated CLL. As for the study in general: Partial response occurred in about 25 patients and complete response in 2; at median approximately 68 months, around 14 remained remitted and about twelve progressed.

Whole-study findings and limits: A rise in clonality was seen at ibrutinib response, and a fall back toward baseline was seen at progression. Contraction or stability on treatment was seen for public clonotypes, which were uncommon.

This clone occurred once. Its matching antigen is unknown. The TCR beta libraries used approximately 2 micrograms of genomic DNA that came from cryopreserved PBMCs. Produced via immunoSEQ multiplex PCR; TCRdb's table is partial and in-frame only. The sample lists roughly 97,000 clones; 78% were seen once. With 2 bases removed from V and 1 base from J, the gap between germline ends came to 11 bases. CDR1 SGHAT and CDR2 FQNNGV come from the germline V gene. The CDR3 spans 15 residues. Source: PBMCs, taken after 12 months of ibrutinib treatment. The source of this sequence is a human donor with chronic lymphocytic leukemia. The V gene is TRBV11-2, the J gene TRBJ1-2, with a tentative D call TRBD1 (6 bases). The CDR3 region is CASSLSGGGNYGYTF. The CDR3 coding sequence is TGTGCCAGCAGCTTATCCGGGGGCGGTAACTATGGCTACACCTTC.